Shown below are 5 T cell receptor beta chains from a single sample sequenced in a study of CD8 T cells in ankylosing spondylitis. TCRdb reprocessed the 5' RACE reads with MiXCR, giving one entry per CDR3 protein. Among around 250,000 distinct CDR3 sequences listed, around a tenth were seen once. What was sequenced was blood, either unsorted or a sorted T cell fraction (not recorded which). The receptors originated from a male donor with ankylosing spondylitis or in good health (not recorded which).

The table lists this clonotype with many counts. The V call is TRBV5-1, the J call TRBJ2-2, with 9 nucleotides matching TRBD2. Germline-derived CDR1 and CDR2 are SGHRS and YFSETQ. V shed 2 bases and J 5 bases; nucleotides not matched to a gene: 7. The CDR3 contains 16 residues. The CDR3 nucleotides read TGCGCCAGCAGCTTACTGACTAGCGGCGGGACCGGGGAGCTGTTTTTT. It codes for CASSLLTSGGTGELFF.

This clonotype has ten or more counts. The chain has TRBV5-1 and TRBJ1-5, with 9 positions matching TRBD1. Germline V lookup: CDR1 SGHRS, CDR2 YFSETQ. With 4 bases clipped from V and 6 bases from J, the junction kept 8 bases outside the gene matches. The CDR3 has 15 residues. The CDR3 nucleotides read TGCGCCAGCAGCGCGGGGACAGGGCAAGGTCAGCCCCAGCATTTT. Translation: CASSAGTGQGQPQHF.

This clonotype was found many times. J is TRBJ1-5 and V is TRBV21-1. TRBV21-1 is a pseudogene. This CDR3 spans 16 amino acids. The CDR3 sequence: CASSNPAGPSNQPQHF. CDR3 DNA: TGTGCCAGCAGCAACCCCGCTGGGCCGAGCAATCAGCCCCAGCATTTT.

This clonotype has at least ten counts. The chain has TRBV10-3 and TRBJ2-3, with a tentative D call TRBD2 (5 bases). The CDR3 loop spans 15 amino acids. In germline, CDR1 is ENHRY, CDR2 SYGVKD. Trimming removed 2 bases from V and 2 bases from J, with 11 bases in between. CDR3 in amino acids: CAISEDSETTDTQYF. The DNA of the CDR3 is TGTGCCATCAGTGAGGATAGCGAGACCACAGATACGCAGTATTTT.

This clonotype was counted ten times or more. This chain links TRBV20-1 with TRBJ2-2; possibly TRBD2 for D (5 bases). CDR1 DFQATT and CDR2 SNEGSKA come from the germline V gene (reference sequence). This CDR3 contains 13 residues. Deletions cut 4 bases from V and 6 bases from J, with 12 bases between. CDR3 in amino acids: CSAKLYSAGELFF. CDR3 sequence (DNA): TGCAGTGCTAAACTTTATAGCGCCGGGGAGCTGTTTTTT.